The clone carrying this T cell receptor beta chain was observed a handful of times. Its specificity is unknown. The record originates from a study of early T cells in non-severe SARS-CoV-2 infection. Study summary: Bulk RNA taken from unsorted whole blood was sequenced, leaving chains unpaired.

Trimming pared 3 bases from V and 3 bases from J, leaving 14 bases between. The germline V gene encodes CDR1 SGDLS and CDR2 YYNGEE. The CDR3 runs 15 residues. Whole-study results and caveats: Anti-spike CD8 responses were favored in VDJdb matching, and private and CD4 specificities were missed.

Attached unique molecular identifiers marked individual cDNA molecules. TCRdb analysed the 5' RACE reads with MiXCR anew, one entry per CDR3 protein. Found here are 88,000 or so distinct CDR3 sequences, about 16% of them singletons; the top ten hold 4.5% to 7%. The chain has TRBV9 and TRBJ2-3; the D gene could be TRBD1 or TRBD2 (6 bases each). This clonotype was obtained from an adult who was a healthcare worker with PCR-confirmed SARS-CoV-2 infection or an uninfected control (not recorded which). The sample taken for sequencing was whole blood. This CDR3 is CASSGGGQGTDTQYF. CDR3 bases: TGTGCCAGCAGCGGAGGGGGGCAGGGTACAGATACGCAGTATTTT.